This entry concerns a single TCR beta chain. No antigen is known for it. The sample holds no much larger clone one base away, and base qualities are not on file. Library creation used the immunoSEQ multiplex PCR assay. The hsTCRB Kit was used according to the manufacturer's protocol to amplify rearranged TCR beta chain sequences. TCRB libraries were sequenced on an Illumina MiSeq. The published analysis was carried out like this. The kit vendor's proprietary platform handled demultiplexing, trimming and gene mapping. In TCRdb, the immuneACCESS table is reduced to in-frame sequences with V and J assigned. These tables do not hold every clone; where another copy was compared, an unresolved V gene accounts for under half, and the others remain unexplained. The V and J calls and clone size are taken from that table; D and trimming were inferred from the DNA. The sample data list some 51,000 clones, and 70% to 80% of these were observed just once. 1.8% of the sample goes to the ten largest clones.

This sample is drawn from a study of a mutant IDH1 vaccine in newly diagnosed glioma (dated by TCRdb to the early 2020s). As for the study more broadly: Of the roughly 34 treated patients, 62.5% were male and roughly 40% were female, and a mean age of roughly 40 years was recorded. Prior to enrollment, standard therapy consisting of radiotherapy alone, temozolomide alone, or radiochemotherapy with temozolomide had been administered to patients, with the combination being received by most patients. Peripheral blood was collected at six visits: V03 (baseline), V05, V07, V10, V12 and V13. For exploratory analyses, longitudinal TCRB deep sequencing was carried out in about 26 treated patients wherever samples were available.

Reading the label with the study, this specimen's time point is: baseline, week 1 (first vaccination visit). The meaning of the sample's treatment or condition label: pre-vaccination baseline after standard-of-care therapy. Newly diagnosed WHO grade 3 or 4 IDH1-mutant astrocytomas showing loss of nuclear ATRX were present in the donors. The samples were drawn from NOA16, a multicentre, single-arm, open-label phase I trial in Germany that tested a mutant IDH1 peptide vaccine in humans for the first time. For immunogenicity testing, the blood drawn at visit V03 was used as the baseline sample. Genomic DNA for TCRB sequencing was isolated from EDTA blood with the DNeasy Blood and Tissue Kit. The CDR3 covers 17 residues, taking in both the cysteine and the phenylalanine. Kept here is only the CDR3 DNA, which spans 51 bases and is read in frame from base 1. From the germline V gene, CDR1 is ENHRY and CDR2 is SYGVKD. V was cut back by 3 bases and J by 0 bases, leaving a gap of 18 bases between them.

The paper's findings and limits, for the study overall: The authors noted that analyses of patient blood samples could not be reproduced because of sample limitations. Immune responses induced by the vaccine were seen in 93.3% of patients across multiple MHC alleles. PBMC samples for TCRB deep sequencing were selected based on availability. Pseudoprogression seemed to be unrelated to changes in the top peripheral T cell clonotypes found by TCRB sequencing.

The clonotype was recovered from a woman aged 40-49 years with glioma. This chain is built from TRBV10-3 and TRBJ2-7, with the D call perhaps TRBD1 or TRBD2, as 7 bases match in each case. Specimen: PBMCs, collected from a glioma patient treated with radiotherapy, temozolomide or both. This receptor carries the CDR3 CAISDYFERDSSYEQYF. The DNA sequence follows: TGTGCCATCAGTGATTATTTTGAGCGGGACAGCTCCTACGAGCAGTACTTC.